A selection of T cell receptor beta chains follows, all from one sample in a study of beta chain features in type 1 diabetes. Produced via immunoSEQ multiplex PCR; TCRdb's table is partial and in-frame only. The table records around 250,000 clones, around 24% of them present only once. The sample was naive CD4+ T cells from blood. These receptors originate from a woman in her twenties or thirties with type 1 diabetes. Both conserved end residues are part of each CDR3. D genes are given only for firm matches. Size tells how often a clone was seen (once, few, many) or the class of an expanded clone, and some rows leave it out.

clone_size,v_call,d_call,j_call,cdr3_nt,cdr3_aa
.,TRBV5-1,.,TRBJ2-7,TGCGCCAGCAGCCCAAGGGGACAAGGGAACTACGAGCAGTACTTC,CASSPRGQGNYEQYF
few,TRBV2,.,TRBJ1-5,TGTGCCAGCTCCGAGGGACTTAATCAGCCCCAGCATTTT,CASSEGLNQPQHF
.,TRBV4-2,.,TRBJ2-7,TGTGCCAGCAGCCAAGATACAGGGGAGCAGTACTTC,CASSQDTGEQYF
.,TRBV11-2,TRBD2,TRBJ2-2,TGTGCCAGCAGCCCACGGACTAGCGGGAGGTACACCGGGGAGCTGTTTTTT,CASSPRTSGRYTGELFF
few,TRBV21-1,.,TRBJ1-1,TGTGCCAGCAGCGCCTGGACAGGGGGCCCACGAAGTTCAGCTTTCTTT,CASSAWTGGPRSSAFF
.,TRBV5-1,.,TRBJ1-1,TGCGCCAGCAGCCCCGAGTGGGGGGACTCTGAAGCTTTCTTT,CASSPEWGDSEAFF
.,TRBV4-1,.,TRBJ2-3,TGCGCCAGCAGCCAAGTACAGATCGGCACAGATACGCAGTATTTT,CASSQVQIGTDTQYF
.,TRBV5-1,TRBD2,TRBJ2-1,TGCGCCAGCAGCTTAATGTCTAGCGGGATGAATGAGCAGTTCTTC,CASSLMSSGMNEQFF
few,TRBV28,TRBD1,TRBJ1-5,TGTGCCAGCGGCATTACAGGGGACGCCTCCTCTAATCAGCCCCAGCATTTT,CASGITGDASSNQPQHF
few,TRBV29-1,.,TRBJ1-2,TGCAGCGTTGCTAGTCTGGCGGCCGATACCCTCTATGGCTACACCTTC,CSVASLAADTLYGYTF
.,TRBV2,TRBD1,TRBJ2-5,TGTGCCAGCAGGGGACAGGGGGCAGAGACCCAGTACTTC,CASRGQGAETQYF
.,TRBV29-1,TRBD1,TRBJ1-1,TGCAGCGCGCTTATGGACAGGGGTGCCGAAGCTTTCTTT,CSALMDRGAEAFF
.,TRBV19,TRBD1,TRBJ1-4,TGTGCCAGTAGTATAACCGGGACAGGGGAAGAAAAACTGTTTTTT,CASSITGTGEEKLFF
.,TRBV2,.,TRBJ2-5,TGTGCCAGCAGTGATGGCAGGGGAAGAGAGACCCAGTACTTC,CASSDGRGRETQYF
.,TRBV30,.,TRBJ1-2,TGTGCCTGGGCCTCTTCAGGGTATGGCTACACCTTC,CAWASSGYGYTF
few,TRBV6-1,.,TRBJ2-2,TGTGCCAGCAGTGACGACAGGTGGTATGACGGGGAGCTGTTTTTT,CASSDDRWYDGELFF
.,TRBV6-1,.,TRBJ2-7,TGTGCCAGCAGACATAGCAGCTCCTACGAGCAGTACTTC,CASRHSSSYEQYF
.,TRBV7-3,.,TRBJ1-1,TGTGCCAGCAGCAAAGGGGGGGCTCAAAACACTGAAGCTTTCTTT,CASSKGGAQNTEAFF
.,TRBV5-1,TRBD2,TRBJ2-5,TGCGCCAGCCGACTAGCGGTGCAAGAGACCCAGTACTTC,CASRLAVQETQYF
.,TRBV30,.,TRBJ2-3,TGTGCCTGGAGTGATAGCGGCCCGGGTGATACGCAGTATTTT,CAWSDSGPGDTQYF
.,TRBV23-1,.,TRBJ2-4,TGCGCCAGCAGTCAATCGGGGAGACACTCTCAGTACTTC,CASSQSGRHSQYF
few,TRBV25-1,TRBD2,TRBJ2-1,TGTGCCAGCAGTGAATATCGGGGGGACTACAATGAGCAGTTCTTC,CASSEYRGDYNEQFF
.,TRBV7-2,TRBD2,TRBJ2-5,TGTGCCAGCAGCTTAGTTCCACTAGCGGGAGTTTGGGAGACCCAGTACTTC,CASSLVPLAGVWETQYF
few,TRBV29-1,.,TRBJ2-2,TGCAGCGTTGCTTACGAAGCGGACACCGGGGAGCTGTTTTTT,CSVAYEADTGELFF
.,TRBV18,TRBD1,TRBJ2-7,TGTGCCAGCCAACATTCCCAGGACAGGGCCAGTTACGAGCAGTACTTC,CASQHSQDRASYEQYF
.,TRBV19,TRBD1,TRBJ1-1,TGTGCCAGTAGTACCGACCGGGACAGGGGGCTGAACACTGAAGCTTTCTTT,CASSTDRDRGLNTEAFF
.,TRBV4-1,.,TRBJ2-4,TGCGCCAGCAGTCTCAAAAACATTCAGTACTTC,CASSLKNIQYF
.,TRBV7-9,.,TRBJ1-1,TGTGCCAGCAGCATAGGGGAGTGGAACACTGAAGCTTTCTTT,CASSIGEWNTEAFF
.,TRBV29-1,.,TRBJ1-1,TGCAGCGTTGGGAGGGCTAGGAACACTGAAGCTTTCTTT,CSVGRARNTEAFF
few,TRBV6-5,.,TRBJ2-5,TGTGCCAGCAGTTACTCGGAGCGAGAGACCCAGTACTTC,CASSYSERETQYF
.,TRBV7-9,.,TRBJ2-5,TGTGCCAGCAGCTTAGGGGGAGGTCAAGAGACCCAGTACTTC,CASSLGGGQETQYF
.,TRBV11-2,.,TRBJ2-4,TGTGCCAGCAGCTTAGTTAAGGGGGTTGACGGAAACATTCAGTACTTC,CASSLVKGVDGNIQYF
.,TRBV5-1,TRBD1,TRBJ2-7,TGCGCCAGCAGCTTTGTGGGACAGGGGGCTGGATCCGAGCAGTACTTC,CASSFVGQGAGSEQYF
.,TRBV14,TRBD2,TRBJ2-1,TGTGCCAGCAGCCAATTCGGAGGGACTACCTACAATGAGCAGTTCTTC,CASSQFGGTTYNEQFF
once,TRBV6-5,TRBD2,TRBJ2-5,TGTGCCAGCAGTTACGGGTTAGCGGGGCAAGAGACCCAGTACTTC,CASSYGLAGQETQYF
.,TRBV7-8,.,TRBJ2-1,TGTGCCAGCAGCTTAGAGGGGAGGAGGGGTTACAATGAGCAGTTCTTC,CASSLEGRRGYNEQFF
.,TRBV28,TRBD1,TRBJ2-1,TGTGCCAGCAGTATCCCGGGACAGGGTATAGAGCAGTTCTTC,CASSIPGQGIEQFF
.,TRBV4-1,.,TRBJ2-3,TGCGCCAGCAGCCAAAACAGGTTCACAGATACGCAGTATTTT,CASSQNRFTDTQYF
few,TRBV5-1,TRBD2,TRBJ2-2,TGCGCCAGCAGCTTGGGTTCTAGCGGAGGCGCCGGGGAGCTGTTTTTT,CASSLGSSGGAGELFF
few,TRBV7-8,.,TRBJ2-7,TGTGCCAGCAGCTTAGTTGTATCCCCCGAGCAGTACTTC,CASSLVVSPEQYF
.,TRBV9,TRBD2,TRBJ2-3,TGTGCCAGCAGCGCCCTAGCGGGAGTTTATGATACGCAGTATTTT,CASSALAGVYDTQYF
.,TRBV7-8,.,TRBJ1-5,TGTGCCAGCGGGCCCTATAGCAATCAGCCCCAGCATTTT,CASGPYSNQPQHF
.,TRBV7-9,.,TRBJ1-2,TGTGCCAGCACCCTTAGCGGGGGGCGCAGCGACTATGGCTACACCTTC,CASTLSGGRSDYGYTF
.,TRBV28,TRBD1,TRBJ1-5,TGTGCCAGCAGGATCCGGGACAGGGTTTATAGCAATCAGCCCCAGCATTTT,CASRIRDRVYSNQPQHF
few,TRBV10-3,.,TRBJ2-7,TGTGCCATCAGTGAGAGAGAGGGCTACGAGCAGTACTTC,CAISEREGYEQYF
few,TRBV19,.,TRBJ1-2,TGTGCCAGCTCTCCCGACAGAATCTATGGCTACACCTTC,CASSPDRIYGYTF
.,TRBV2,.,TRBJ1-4,TGTGCCAGTCGGGTCTTAATAGTCGGGGAAAAACTGTTTTTT,CASRVLIVGEKLFF
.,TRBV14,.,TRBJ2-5,TGTGCCAGCAGCCAAGATGGGAGGGAGACCCAGTACTTC,CASSQDGRETQYF
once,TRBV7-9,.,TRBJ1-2,TGTGCCAGCAGCTTAGTTGACAGCAACTATGGCTACACCTTC,CASSLVDSNYGYTF
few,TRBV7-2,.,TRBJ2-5,TGTGCCAGCAGCCCTAGCGCGGCCCAAGAGACCCAGTACTTC,CASSPSAAQETQYF
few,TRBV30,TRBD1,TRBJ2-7,TGTGCCTGGAGCACGCCTAGGACAGGCGGGCGCGAGCAGTACTTC,CAWSTPRTGGREQYF
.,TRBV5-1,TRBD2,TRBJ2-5,TGCGCCAGCAGCTTGGGGGCTAGCGGGAGTCAAGAGACCCAGTACTTC,CASSLGASGSQETQYF